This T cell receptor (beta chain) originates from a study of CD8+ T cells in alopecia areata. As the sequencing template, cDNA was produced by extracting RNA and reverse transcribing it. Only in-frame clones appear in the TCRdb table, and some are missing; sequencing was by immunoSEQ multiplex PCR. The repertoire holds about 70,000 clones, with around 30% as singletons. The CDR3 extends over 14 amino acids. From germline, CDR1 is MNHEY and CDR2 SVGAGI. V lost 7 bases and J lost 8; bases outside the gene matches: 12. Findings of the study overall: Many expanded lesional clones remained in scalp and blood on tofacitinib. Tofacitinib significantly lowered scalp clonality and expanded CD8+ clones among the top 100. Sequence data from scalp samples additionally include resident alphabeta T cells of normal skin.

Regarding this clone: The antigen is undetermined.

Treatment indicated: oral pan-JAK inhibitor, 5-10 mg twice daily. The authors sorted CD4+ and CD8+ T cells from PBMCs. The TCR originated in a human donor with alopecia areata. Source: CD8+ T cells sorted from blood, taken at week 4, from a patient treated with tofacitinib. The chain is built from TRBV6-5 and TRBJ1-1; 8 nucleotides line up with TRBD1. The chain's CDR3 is CASTRGTGPTEAFF. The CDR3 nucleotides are TGTGCCAGCACCAGAGGGACAGGACCGACCGAAGCTTTCTTT.